This T cell receptor beta chain comes out of a study of blood T cell repertoires in COVID-19. Study as a whole: Donors in the United States, Italy and Spain gave samples during acute or convalescent COVID-19. T cells, B-cell-depleted T cells, or PBMCs supplied cDNA or gDNA.

Of note for this clone: One end of the junction varies from germline; a read error may be responsible.

This CDR3 contains 14 residues. In germline, CDR1 is SQVTM, CDR2 ANQGSEA. Authors' data handling: Amplification from reference gene primers served as the basis for estimated nucleated cell counts. Data came from immunoSEQ multiplex PCR; TCRdb stores just in-frame clones and leaves some out. V and J calls and clone size are copied from that table; D and trimming were computed from the DNA. The table records 95,000 to 110,000 clones, 60% to 85% of them present only once. This rearrangement joins TRBV29-1 to TRBJ1-3; D might be TRBD1 (6 bases). The TCR sequence derives from a man between 65 and 85 years old with acute or convalescent COVID-19. Sequenced input: peripheral blood. CDR3 nucleotides: TGCAGCGTCGAAGGGGCAGGGGTGGGAAACACCATATATTTT. It yields the protein CSVEGAGVGNTIYF.